Shown below are 5 T cell receptor beta chains from a single sample sequenced in a study of T cell clonality in common variable immunodeficiency. Clones were sequenced by immunoSEQ multiplex PCR, and TCRdb holds only the in-frame ones, with some missing. Sampling found about 81,000 clones, none seen once. Material for sequencing was peripheral blood mononuclear cells. These TCRs come from a person aged 18 to 70 in good health.

Many counts were recorded for this clone. The read terminates 3 residues ahead of where the CDR3 ends, so the germline J gene completes it. The genes are TRBV7-9 and TRBJ2-7; TRBD1 matches 8 bases. The V and J ends lost 7 bases and 4 bases, in that order; junction bases with no gene match: 9. The CDR3 has 14 residues. CDR1 and CDR2 from the germline V gene are SEHNR and FQNEAQ (reference sequence). The CDR3 protein is CASTSQGASYEQYF. The covered CDR3 bases are TGTGCCAGCACGTCCCAGGGGGCGTCTTACGAG.

Incomplete CDR3 DNA: TGCGCCAGCAGCTCGACCGGACAGTTTTACGAG. Protein: CASSSTGQFYE. The CDR3 reads in full as CASSSTGQFYEQYF. The chain combines TRBV5-1 with TRBJ2-7; TRBD1 is a possible D gene (6 bases). The CDR3 extends 3 residues past the end of the read, so its final part is completed from the germline J gene. Germline CDR1 and CDR2: SGHRS and YFSETQ. This CDR3 comprises 14 residues. V lost 3 bases and J 4 bases, leaving 14 bases between the germline ends.

This clone was detected many times. The read ends 3 residues early relative to the CDR3; the germline J gene fills the gap. The J gene is TRBJ2-1, the V gene TRBV6-2 or TRBV6-3, with D unclear. V lost 0 bases and J 4 bases, leaving 10 bases between the germline ends. There are 15 residues in the CDR3. CDR1 and CDR2 (germline): MNHEY, SVGEGT. This CDR3 is CASSYSRTTYNEQFF. CDR3 bases read: TGTGCCAGCAGTTACTCCCGAACTACTTACAATGAG.

In its sample, this clone was seen many times. The CDR3 end falls 3 residues outside the read, so it is completed with the germline J gene. The V gene is TRBV20-1, the J gene TRBJ2-7, with 8 bases identical to TRBD2. Germline V lookup: CDR1 DFQATT, CDR2 SNEGSKA (reference sequence). J lost 2 bases, V lost 5 bases, and 14 bases had no gene match. The CDR3 contains 16 residues. The CDR3 loop is CSAYPMGLETAYEQYF. CDR3 DNA (partial): TGCAGTGCTTACCCCATGGGACTAGAAACCGCCTACGAG.

This clone was found many times. The DNA ends 3 residues before the CDR3 does, and the rest of the CDR3 is filled in from the germline J gene. The genes are TRBV19 and TRBJ2-5; D might be TRBD1 (5 bases). CDR1 and CDR2 from the germline V gene are LNHDA and SQIVND (reference sequence). V dropped 5 bases and J dropped 2 bases, with 15 bases sitting between them. CDR3 length: 15 residues. The part of the CDR3 DNA that was read is TGTGCCAGTAGTCCCACCGCAGGGCTGCAAGAGACC. Residues: CASSPTAGLQET. The whole CDR3 region reads CASSPTAGLQETQYF.